The 18 T cell receptor beta chains below all came from one sample that was sequenced in a study of blood T cell repertoires in COVID-19. Here immunoSEQ multiplex PCR was the method, and the copy in TCRdb shows in-frame clones only, minus some. Of 200,000 to 300,000 clones in the sample, around four fifths were seen once. Sequencing used peripheral blood. The receptors come from an older woman with active or convalescent COVID-19.

The rearrangement uses TRBV11-2 and TRBJ2-7, with D maybe TRBD1 (5 bases). Looked up from germline, CDR1 is SGHAT and CDR2 is FQNNGV. Trimming stripped 1 base from V and 2 bases from J, with 9 bases between. CDR3 length: 14 amino acids. DNA of the CDR3: TGTGCCAGCAGCTTAGCCCCGACAGCCTACGAGCAGTACTTC. Translated, it gives CASSLAPTAYEQYF.

The chain is built from TRBV19 and TRBJ2-1, with 10 bases aligning to TRBD2. Germline trimming cut 5 bases from V and 1 base from J; bases unmatched to any gene: 5. Germline V gene data show CDR1 as LNHDA and CDR2 as SQIVND (reference sequence). This CDR3 comprises 16 residues. The CDR3 sequence is CASSSLAGVSYNEQFF. The CDR3 DNA reads TGTGCCAGTAGTTCCCTAGCGGGGGTTTCCTACAATGAGCAGTTCTTC.

This clone was detected only a few times. The chain combines TRBV10-2 with TRBJ1-5; 7 bases are shared with TRBD1. V lost 3 bases and J lost 6; bases outside the gene matches: 11. Germline values: CDR1 WSHSY, CDR2 SAAADI. The CDR3 runs 16 residues. As DNA, the CDR3 is TGCGCCAGCAGTGACACCACAGGGGTATCGGGTCAGCCCCAGCATTTT. Translation gives CASSDTTGVSGQPQHF.

The J gene is TRBJ2-3, the V gene TRBV24-1, with D uncertain. Trimming shortened V by 6 bases and J by 3 bases, and 3 bases separated the two germline ends. In germline, CDR1 is KGHDR, CDR2 SFDVKD. There are 11 residues in the CDR3. The CDR3 DNA is TGTGCCACCAGTCAGACAGATACGCAGTATTTT. As protein: CATSQTDTQYF.

The chain uses TRBV5-1 and TRBJ1-2; TRBD1 matches at 8 bases. In germline, CDR1 is SGHRS, CDR2 YFSETQ. Losses at the gene ends were 0 bases for V and 6 bases for J; bases not matched to a gene: 4. This CDR3 comprises 14 residues. This CDR3 reads CASSLEAQGDGYTF. CDR3 bases: TGCGCCAGCAGCTTGGAGGCACAGGGGGATGGCTACACCTTC.

The chain couples TRBV5-8 to TRBJ1-4, with 7 bases aligning to TRBD1. This CDR3 comprises 13 residues. Germline V gives CDR1 SGHTS, CDR2 YDEGEE. V gave up 4 bases and J gave up 5 bases; unmatched junction bases: 2. CDR3 sequence: CASSVDRNEKLFF. The CDR3 DNA sequence: TGTGCCAGCAGCGTGGACAGGAATGAAAAACTGTTTTTT.

This chain links TRBV7-8 with TRBJ1-2; 8 nucleotides agree with TRBD1. The V gene's germline CDR1 is SGHVS and CDR2 FQNEAQ. The ends lost 3 bases at V and 3 bases at J; junction bases unmatched: 3. The CDR3 totals 14 residues. In DNA, the CDR3 is TGTGCCAGCAGCTTCCAGGACAGGGACTATGGCTACACCTTC. Its translation is CASSFQDRDYGYTF.

This clone came up once. The rearrangement joins TRBV19 to TRBJ1-4; weak D call: TRBD1 (5 bases). The germline V and J ends were trimmed by 2 bases and 3 bases, with 10 bases remaining between them. Germline V gene sequence: CDR1 LNHDA, CDR2 SQIVND (reference sequence). The CDR3 length is 15 residues. The CDR3 nucleotides are TGTGCCAGTAGTATAATGGGGCGATCTAATGAAAAACTGTTTTTT. This encodes CASSIMGRSNEKLFF. The full variable domain, completed using reference TRBV19 and TRBJ1-4, is DGGITQSPKYLFRKEGQNVTLSCEQNLNHDAMYWYRQDPGQGLRLIYYSQIVNDFQKGDIAEGYSVSREKKESFPLTVTSAQKNPTAFYLCASSIMGRSNEKLFFGSGTQLSVL.

This clone was found once. The rearrangement uses TRBV3-1 (or the pseudogene TRBV3-2) and TRBJ1-2, with a weak D call TRBD1 (5 bases). V dropped 5 bases and J dropped 8 bases, with 15 bases sitting between them. Germline loops: CDR1 LGHDT, CDR2 YNNKEL (reference sequence). This CDR3 has 13 residues. The CDR3 region is CASSARTPGGYTF. In DNA form, the CDR3 reads TGTGCCAGCAGCGCCCGGACACCCGGCGGCTACACCTTC.

The genes are TRBV25-1 and TRBJ2-5; 10 bases map to TRBD1. V dropped 4 bases and J dropped 1; count of bases not matched to a gene: 3. Per the germline V gene, CDR1 is MGHDK and CDR2 is SYGVNS. The CDR3 has 15 amino acids. CDR3 nucleotide sequence: TGTGCCAGCAGTGTGGGGACAGGGGCCCAAGAGACCCAGTACTTC. Translation gives CASSVGTGAQETQYF.

This sequence joins TRBV5-6 and TRBJ2-7, with D perhaps matching TRBD2 (7 bases). CDR1 and CDR2 (germline): SGHDT, YYEEEE. The CDR3 runs to 13 residues. V was clipped by 1 base and J by 7 bases, with 12 bases between them. This CDR3 is CASSLLGGLEQYF. CDR3 DNA: TGTGCCAGCAGCTTGTTGGGGGGGCTTGAGCAGTACTTC.

This chain joins TRBV18 and TRBJ1-2, with 7 bases aligning to TRBD1. Germline V gives CDR1 KGHSH, CDR2 LQKENI. The CDR3 totals 16 residues. Losses at the gene ends were 2 bases for V and 8 bases for J; bases not matched to a gene: 14. The CDR3 DNA is TGTGCCAGCTCACCAGACGGAACAGGGGCGAAGAGCGGCTACACCTTC. It encodes CASSPDGTGAKSGYTF. The entire variable domain, with the rest obtained from reference TRBV18 and TRBJ1-2, is as follows: NAGVMQNPRHLVRRRGQEARLRCSPMKGHSHVYWYRQLPEEGLKFMVYLQKENIIDESGMPKERFSAEFPKEGPSILRIQQVVRGDSAAYFCASSPDGTGAKSGYTFGSGTRLTVV.

The genes are TRBV21-1 and TRBJ1-1; TRBD1 is taken as the D call from the table, unchecked against the DNA. TRBV21-1 is tagged as a pseudogene. The CDR3 has 15 residues. The CDR3 DNA sequence: TGTGCCAGCAACGGGACAGGGGGCAGGAACACTGAAGCTTTCTTT. This gives the protein CASNGTGGRNTEAFF.

This sequence joins TRBV10-2 and TRBJ2-7, with D perhaps TRBD1 (5 bases). The CDR3 extends over 14 amino acids. Per the germline V gene, CDR1 is WSHSY and CDR2 is SAAADI. V dropped 6 bases and J dropped 2 bases, with 14 bases sitting between them. CDR3 residues: CASSLSDSTYEQYF. As DNA, the CDR3 is TGCGCCAGCAGCCTTTCCGACAGTACCTACGAGCAGTACTTC.

V usage is TRBV6-2 or TRBV6-3 and J usage is TRBJ1-6, with TRBD1 matching 8 bases. V lost 4 bases, J lost 10 bases, and 6 bases stayed unmatched. Per germline, CDR1 MNHEY and CDR2 SVGEGT. The CDR3 covers 14 residues. Written as DNA, the CDR3 is TGTGCCAGCAGTTTCGGACAGGGCGGGTCACCCCTCCACTTT. Amino acid sequence: CASSFGQGGSPLHF.

This clone was seen a single time. The V and J genes are TRBV7-3 and TRBJ2-3, with 12 bases that match TRBD2. After removal of 4 bases from V and 0 bases from J, the junction contained 17 bases not matched to a gene. This CDR3 is 21 amino acids long. Germline V gene data show CDR1 as SGHTA and CDR2 as FQGTGA. This chain's CDR3 is CASSSKLGGLAGGTSTDTQYF. CDR3 bases: TGTGCCAGCAGCTCCAAACTTGGTGGGCTAGCGGGGGGGACTAGCACAGATACGCAGTATTTT.

J is TRBJ2-5 and V is TRBV30; D possibly corresponds to TRBD2 (7 bases). V lost 5 bases and J lost 4, with 14 bases in between. CDR1 and CDR2 from the germline V gene are GTSNPN and SVGIG (reference sequence). This CDR3 comprises 13 residues. The CDR3 DNA sequence: TGTGCCTGGGGGGGGGCAGGAGTAGAGACCCAGTACTTC. Protein product: CAWGGAGVETQYF. The complete variable domain, with remaining parts taken from reference TRBV30 and TRBJ2-5, reads SQTIHQWPATLVQPVGSPLSLECTVEGTSNPNLYWYRQAAGRGLQLLFYSVGIGQISSEVPQNLSASRPQDRQFILSSKKLLLSDSGFYLCAWGGAGVETQYFGPGTRLLVL.

The chain joins TRBV7-9 to TRBJ2-7; possibly TRBD1 for D (6 bases). CDR3 length equals 12 residues. Trimming took 5 bases from V and 4 from J, leaving 9 bases between them. CDR1 SEHNR and CDR2 FQNEAQ come from the germline V gene (reference sequence). CDR3 residues: CASSRTVYEQYF. DNA for the CDR3: TGTGCCAGCAGCCGGACAGTTTACGAGCAGTACTTC.